This T cell receptor beta chain was recovered during a study of T cell responses to AZD1222 COVID-19 vaccine. The data were produced by immunoSEQ multiplex PCR, yet TCRdb's version contains in-frame clones alone and is incomplete. Of around 150,000 clones detected, about 92% appear once; the ten largest clones hold approximately 1.2%. Trimming removed 1 base at V and 6 bases at J, with 15 bases between. CDR1 and CDR2 (germline): LGHDT, YNNKEL (reference sequence). This CDR3 comprises 15 residues. General study findings and limits: Baseline seropositives among AZD1222 recipients totaled only 5 or 6. Mapped onto spike, vaccine-associated CD4 TCRs spanned it and were dominant at 160-218 and 743-854. The repertoires were collected only after the peak T cell response.

Comments on this clone: Its specificity is unknown.

The source of this sequence is an adult who received the AZD1222 COVID-19 vaccine. The chain recombines TRBV3-1 (or the pseudogene TRBV3-2) with TRBJ1-2; no definite D call. The sequencing used peripheral blood, collected 28 days after the second AZD1222 dose. CDR3 DNA: TGTGCCAGCAGCCAAGCTATCGTAGGGCTTGATGGCTACACCTTC. It codes for CASSQAIVGLDGYTF.